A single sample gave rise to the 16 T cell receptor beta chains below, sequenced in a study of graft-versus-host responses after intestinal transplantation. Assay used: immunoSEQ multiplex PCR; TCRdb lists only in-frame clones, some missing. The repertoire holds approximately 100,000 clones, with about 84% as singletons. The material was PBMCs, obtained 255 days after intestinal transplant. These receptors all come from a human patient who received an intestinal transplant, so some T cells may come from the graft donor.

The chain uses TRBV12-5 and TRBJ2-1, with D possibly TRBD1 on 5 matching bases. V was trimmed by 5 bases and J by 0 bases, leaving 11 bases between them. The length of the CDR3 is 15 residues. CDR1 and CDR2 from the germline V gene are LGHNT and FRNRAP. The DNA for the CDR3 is TGTGCTAGTGGTCAGGGTGAATTCTCCTACAATGAGCAGTTCTTC. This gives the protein CASGQGEFSYNEQFF.

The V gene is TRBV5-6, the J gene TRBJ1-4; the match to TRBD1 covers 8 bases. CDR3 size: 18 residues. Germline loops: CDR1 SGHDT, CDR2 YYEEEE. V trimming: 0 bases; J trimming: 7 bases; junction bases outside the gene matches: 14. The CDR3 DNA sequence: TGTGCCAGCAGCTTGGTCGGGACAGGCGGTAAAGGTACTGAAAAACTGTTTTTT. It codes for CASSLVGTGGKGTEKLFF.

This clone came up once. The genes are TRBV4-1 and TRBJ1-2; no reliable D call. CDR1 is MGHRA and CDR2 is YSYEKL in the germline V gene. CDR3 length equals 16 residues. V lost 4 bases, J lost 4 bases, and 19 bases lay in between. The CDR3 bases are TGCGCCAGCAGCCCGACCCTGGCCACGGCGGCCTATGGCTACACCTTC. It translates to CASSPTLATAAYGYTF.

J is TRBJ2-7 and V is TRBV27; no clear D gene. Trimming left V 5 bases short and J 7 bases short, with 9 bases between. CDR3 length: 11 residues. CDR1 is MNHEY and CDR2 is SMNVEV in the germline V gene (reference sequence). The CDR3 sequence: CASSTGHEQYF. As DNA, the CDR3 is TGTGCCAGCAGTACGGGCCATGAGCAGTACTTC.

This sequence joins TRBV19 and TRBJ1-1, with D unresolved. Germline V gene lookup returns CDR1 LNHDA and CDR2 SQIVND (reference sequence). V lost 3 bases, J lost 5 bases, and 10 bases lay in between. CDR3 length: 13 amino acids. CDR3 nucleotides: TGTGCCAGTAGTATTTTTGGAGGTACTGAAGCTTTCTTT. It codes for CASSIFGGTEAFF. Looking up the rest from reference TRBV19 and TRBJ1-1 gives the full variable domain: DGGITQSPKYLFRKEGQNVTLSCEQNLNHDAMYWYRQDPGQGLRLIYYSQIVNDFQKGDIAEGYSVSREKKESFPLTVTSAQKNPTAFYLCASSIFGGTEAFFGQGTRLTVV.

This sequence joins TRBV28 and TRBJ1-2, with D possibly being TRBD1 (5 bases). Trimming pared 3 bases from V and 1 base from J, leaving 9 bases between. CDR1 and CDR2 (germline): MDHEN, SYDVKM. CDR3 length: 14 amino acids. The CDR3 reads CASSLFGGNYGYTF. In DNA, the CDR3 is TGTGCCAGCAGTTTGTTCGGGGGTAACTATGGCTACACCTTC.

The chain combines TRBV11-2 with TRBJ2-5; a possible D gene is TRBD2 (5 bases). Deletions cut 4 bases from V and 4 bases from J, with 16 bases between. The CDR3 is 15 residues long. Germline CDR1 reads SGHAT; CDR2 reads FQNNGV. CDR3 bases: TGTGCCAGCAGCTCCTTCCCAGTGGGGAGAGAGACCCAGTACTTC. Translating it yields CASSSFPVGRETQYF. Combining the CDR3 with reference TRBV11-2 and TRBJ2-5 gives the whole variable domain EAGVAQSPRYKIIEKRQSVAFWCNPISGHATLYWYQQILGQGPKLLIQFQNNGVVDDSQLPKDRFSAERLKGVDSTLKIQPAKLEDSAVYLCASSSFPVGRETQYFGPGTRLLVL.

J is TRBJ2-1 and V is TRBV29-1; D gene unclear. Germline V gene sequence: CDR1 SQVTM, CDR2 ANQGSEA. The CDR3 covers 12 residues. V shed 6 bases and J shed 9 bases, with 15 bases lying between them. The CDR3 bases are TGCAGCGTCCACCCTCTGATGGGTGAGCAGTTCTTC. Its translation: CSVHPLMGEQFF.

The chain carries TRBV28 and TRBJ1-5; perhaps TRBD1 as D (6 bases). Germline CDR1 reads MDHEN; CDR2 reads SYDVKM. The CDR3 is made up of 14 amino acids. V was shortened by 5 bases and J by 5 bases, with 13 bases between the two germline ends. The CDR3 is CASSDTGRYQPQHF. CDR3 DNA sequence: TGTGCCAGCAGTGACACAGGGCGGTATCAGCCCCAGCATTTT.

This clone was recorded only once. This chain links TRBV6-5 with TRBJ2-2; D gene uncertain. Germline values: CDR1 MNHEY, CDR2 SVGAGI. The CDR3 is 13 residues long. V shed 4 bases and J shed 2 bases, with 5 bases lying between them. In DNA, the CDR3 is TGTGCCAGCAGTTTCGACAACACCGGGGAGCTGTTTTTT. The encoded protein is CASSFDNTGELFF.

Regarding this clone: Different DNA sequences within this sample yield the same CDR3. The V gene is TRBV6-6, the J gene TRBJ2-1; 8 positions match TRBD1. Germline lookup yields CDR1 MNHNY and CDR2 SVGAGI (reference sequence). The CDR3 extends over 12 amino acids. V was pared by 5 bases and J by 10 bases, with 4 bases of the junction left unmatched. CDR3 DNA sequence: TGTGCCAGCAGTGACAGGGGACGAGAGCAGTTCTTC. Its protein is CASSDRGREQFF.

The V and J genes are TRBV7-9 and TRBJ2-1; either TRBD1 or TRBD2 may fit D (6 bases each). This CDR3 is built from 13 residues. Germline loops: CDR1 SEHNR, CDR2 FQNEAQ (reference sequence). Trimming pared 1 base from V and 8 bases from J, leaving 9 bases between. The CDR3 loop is CASSLGGAYEQFF. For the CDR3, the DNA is TGTGCCAGCAGCTTAGGGGGGGCATATGAGCAGTTCTTC.

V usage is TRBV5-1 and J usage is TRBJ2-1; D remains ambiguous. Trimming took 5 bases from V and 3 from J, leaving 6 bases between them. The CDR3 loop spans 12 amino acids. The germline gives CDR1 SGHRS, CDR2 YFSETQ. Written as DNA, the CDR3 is TGCGCCAGCAGACCAAACTACAATGAGCAGTTCTTC. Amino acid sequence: CASRPNYNEQFF.

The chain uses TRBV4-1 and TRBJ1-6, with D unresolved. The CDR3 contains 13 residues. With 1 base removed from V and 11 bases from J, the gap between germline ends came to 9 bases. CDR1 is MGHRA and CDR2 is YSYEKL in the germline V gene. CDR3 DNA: TGCGCCAGCAGCCAAGCCTCCCGGACACCCCTCCACTTT. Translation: CASSQASRTPLHF.

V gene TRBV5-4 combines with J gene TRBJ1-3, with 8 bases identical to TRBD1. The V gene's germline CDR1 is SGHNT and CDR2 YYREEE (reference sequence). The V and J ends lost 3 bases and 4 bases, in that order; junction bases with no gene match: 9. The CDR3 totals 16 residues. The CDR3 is CASSSTTGAEGNTIYF. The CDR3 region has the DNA TGTGCCAGCAGCTCGACGACAGGGGCGGAAGGAAACACCATATATTTT.

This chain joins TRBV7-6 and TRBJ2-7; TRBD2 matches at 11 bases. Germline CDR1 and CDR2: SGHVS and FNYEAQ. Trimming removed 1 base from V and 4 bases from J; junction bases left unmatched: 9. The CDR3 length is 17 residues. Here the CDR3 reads CASSLGNLAGGLYEQYF. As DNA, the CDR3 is TGTGCCAGCAGCTTAGGAAATCTAGCGGGAGGTCTTTACGAGCAGTACTTC.